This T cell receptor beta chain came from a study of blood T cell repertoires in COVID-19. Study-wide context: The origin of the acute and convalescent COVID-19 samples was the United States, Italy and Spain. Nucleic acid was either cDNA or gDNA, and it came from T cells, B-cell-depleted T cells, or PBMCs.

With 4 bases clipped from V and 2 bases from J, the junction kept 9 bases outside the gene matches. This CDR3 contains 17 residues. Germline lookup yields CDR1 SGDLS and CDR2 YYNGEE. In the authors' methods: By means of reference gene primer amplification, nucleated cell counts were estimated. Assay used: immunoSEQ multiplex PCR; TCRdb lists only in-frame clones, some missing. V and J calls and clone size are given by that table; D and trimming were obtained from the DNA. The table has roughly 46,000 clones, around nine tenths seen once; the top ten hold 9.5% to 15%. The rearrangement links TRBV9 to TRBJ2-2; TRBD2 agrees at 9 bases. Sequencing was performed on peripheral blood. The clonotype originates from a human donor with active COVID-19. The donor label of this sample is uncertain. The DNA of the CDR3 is TGTGCCAGCAGCAGTAGTAGCGGGGGCCGAAACACCGGGGAGCTGTTTTTT. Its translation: CASSSSSGGRNTGELFF.